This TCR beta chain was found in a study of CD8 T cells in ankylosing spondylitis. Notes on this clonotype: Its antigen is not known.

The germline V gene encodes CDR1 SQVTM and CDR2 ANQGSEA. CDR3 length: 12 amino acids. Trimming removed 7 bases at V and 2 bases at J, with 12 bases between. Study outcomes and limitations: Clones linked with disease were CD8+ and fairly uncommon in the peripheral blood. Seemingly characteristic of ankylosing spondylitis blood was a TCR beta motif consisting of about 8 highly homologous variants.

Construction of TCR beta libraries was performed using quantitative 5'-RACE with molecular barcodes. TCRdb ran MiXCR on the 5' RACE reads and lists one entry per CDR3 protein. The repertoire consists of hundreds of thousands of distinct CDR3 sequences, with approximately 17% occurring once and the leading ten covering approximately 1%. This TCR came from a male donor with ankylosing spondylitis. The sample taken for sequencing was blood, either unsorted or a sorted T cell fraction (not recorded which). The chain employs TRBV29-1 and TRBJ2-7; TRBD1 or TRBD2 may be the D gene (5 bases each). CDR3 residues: CSAGRDPYEQYF. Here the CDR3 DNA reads TGCAGCGCCGGACGGGACCCCTACGAGCAGTACTTC.